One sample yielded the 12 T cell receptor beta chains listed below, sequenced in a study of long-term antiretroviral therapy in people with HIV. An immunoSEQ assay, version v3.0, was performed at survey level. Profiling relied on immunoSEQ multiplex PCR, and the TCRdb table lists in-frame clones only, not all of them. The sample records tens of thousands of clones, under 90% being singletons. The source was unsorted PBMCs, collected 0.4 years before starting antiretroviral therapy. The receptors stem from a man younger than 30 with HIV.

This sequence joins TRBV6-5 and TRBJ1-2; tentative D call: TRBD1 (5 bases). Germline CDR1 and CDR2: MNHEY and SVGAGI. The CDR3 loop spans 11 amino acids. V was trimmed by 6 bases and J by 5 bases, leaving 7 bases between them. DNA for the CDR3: TGTGCCAGCAGGGCAGGGTATGGCTACACCTTC. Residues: CASRAGYGYTF.

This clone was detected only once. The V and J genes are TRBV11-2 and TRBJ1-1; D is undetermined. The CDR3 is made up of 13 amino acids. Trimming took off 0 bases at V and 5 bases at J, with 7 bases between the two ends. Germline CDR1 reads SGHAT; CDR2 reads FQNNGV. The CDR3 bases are TGTGCCAGCAGCTTAGACCCCAGAACTGAAGCTTTCTTT. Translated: CASSLDPRTEAFF.

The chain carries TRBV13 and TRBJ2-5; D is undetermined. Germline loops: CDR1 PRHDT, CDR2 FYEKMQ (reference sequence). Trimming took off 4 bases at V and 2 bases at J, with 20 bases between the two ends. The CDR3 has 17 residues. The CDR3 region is CASSSKLPDKAQETQYF. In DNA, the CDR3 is TGTGCCAGCAGCTCCAAACTGCCTGATAAGGCGCAAGAGACCCAGTACTTC.

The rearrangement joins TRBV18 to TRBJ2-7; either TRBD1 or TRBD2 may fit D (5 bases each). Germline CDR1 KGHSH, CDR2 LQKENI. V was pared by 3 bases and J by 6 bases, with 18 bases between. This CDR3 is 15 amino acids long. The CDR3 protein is CASSPGTSGLGEQYF. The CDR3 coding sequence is TGTGCCAGCTCACCGGGGACCTCCGGCCTCGGCGAGCAGTACTTC.

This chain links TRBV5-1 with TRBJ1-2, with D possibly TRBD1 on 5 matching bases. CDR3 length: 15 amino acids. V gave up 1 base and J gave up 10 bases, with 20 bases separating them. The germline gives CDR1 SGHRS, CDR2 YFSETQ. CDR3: CASSLNRGAVRDYTF. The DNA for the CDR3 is TGCGCCAGCAGCTTGAATAGGGGCGCGGTGAGGGACTACACCTTC.

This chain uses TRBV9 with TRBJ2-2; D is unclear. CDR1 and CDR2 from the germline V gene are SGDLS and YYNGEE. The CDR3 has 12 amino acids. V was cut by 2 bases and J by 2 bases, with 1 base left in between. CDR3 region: CASSVNTGELFF. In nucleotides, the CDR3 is TGTGCCAGCAGCGTTAACACCGGGGAGCTGTTTTTT. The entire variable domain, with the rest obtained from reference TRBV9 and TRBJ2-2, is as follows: DSGVTQTPKHLITATGQRVTLRCSPRSGDLSVYWYQQSLDQGLQFLIQYYNGEERAKGNILERFSAQQFPDLHSELNLSSLELGDSALYFCASSVNTGELFFGEGSRLTVL.

This CDR3 is CASSTGSSTDTQYF. CDR3 sequence (DNA): TGTGCCAGTTCGACAGGGTCTAGCACAGATACGCAGTATTTT. The V call is TRBV25-1, the J call TRBJ2-3; TRBD1 matches 7 bases. The CDR3 has 14 residues. Trimming removed 9 bases from V and 0 bases from J; junction bases left unmatched: 6. Germline loops: CDR1 MGHDK, CDR2 SYGVNS.

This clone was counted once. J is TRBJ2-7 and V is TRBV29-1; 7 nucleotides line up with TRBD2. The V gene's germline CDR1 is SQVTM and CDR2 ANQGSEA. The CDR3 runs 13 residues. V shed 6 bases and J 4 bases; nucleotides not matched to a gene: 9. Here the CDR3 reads CSVLIAGRYEQYF. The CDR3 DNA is TGCAGCGTCCTAATAGCGGGCCGTTACGAGCAGTACTTC.

Here the CDR3 reads CASNKRADSFYEQYF. The CDR3 coding sequence is TGTGCCAGCAATAAACGGGCCGACTCCTTTTACGAGCAGTACTTC. This sequence joins TRBV6-5 and TRBJ2-7; D uncertain. The CDR3 sequence is 15 residues long. The V and J ends lost 7 bases and 4 bases respectively, with 20 bases between them. The germline V gene encodes CDR1 MNHEY and CDR2 SVGAGI.

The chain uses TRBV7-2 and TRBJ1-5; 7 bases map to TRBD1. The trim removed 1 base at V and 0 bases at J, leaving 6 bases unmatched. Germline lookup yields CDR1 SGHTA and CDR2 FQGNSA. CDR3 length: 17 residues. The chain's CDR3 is CASSLEGQSYSNQPQHF. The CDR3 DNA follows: TGTGCCAGCAGCTTAGAGGGACAGAGCTATAGCAATCAGCCCCAGCATTTT.

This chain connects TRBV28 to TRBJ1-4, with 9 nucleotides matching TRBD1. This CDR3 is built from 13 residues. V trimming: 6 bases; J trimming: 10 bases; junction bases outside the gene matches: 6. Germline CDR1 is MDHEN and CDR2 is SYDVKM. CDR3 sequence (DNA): TGTGCCAGCAGCACACAGGGGGCCGGAAAACTGTTTTTT. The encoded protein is CASSTQGAGKLFF.

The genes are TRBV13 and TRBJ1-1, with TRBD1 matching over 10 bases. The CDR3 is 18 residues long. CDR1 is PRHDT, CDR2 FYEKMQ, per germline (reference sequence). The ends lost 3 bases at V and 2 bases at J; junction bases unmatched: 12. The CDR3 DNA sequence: TGTGCCAGCAGCTTGGTTTTGGGACAGGGGAAGTTTAACACTGAAGCTTTCTTT. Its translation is CASSLVLGQGKFNTEAFF.